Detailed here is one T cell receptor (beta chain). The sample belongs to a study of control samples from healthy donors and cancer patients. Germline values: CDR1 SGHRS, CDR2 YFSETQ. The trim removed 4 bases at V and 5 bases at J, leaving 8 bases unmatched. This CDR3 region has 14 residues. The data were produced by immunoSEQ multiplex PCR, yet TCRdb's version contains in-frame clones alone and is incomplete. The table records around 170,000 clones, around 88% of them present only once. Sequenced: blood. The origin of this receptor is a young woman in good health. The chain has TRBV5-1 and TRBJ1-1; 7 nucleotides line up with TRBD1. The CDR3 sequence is CASSPLGTETEAFF. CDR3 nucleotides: TGCGCCAGCAGCCCTCTAGGGACAGAAACTGAAGCTTTCTTT. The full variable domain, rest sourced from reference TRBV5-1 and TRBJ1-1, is KAGVTQTPRYLIKTRGQQVTLSCSPISGHRSVSWYQQTPGQGLQFLFEYFSETQRNKGNFPGRFSGRQFSNSRSEMNVSTLELGDSALYLCASSPLGTETEAFFGQGTRLTVV.